The clone carrying this T cell receptor beta chain has a single count. Just one base apart from a much larger clone, this may be a read error. The record originates from a study of blood T cell repertoires in COVID-19. Study as a whole: From the United States, Italy and Spain came samples of acute and convalescent COVID-19. From T cells, B-cell-depleted T cells, or PBMCs came the material, which was cDNA or gDNA.

The CDR3 extends over 11 amino acids. V dropped 4 bases and J dropped 6 bases, with 5 bases sitting between them. Germline lookup yields CDR1 SGHRS and CDR2 YFSETQ. Only in-frame clones appear in the TCRdb table, and some are missing; sequencing was by immunoSEQ multiplex PCR. In the table there are 200,000 to 300,000 clones, 65% to 90% of which are singletons. This clonotype was obtained from a man aged 25-45 years with active or convalescent COVID-19. The V and J genes are TRBV5-1 and TRBJ1-5; the D gene is possibly TRBD1 (5 bases). The specimen was peripheral blood. Here the CDR3 DNA reads TGCGCCAGCAGCAGGGGTCAGCCCCAGCATTTT. Protein sequence: CASSRGQPQHF.